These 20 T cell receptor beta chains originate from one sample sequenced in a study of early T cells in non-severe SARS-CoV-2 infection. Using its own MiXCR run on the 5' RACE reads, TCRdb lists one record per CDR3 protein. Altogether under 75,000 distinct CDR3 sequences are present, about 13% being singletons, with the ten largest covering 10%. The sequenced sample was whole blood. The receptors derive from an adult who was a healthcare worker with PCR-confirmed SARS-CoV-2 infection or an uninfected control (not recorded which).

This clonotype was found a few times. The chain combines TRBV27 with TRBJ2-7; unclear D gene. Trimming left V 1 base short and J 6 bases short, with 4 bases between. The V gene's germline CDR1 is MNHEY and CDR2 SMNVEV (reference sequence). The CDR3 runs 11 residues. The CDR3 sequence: CASSLWPEQYF. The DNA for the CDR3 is TGTGCCAGCAGTTTATGGCCCGAGCAGTACTTC.

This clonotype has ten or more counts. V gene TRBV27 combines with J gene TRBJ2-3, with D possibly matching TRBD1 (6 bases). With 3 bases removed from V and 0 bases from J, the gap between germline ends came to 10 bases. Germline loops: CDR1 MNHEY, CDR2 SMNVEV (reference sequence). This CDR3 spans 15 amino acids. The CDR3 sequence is CASSLTGASTDTQYF. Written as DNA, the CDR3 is TGTGCCAGCAGTTTGACAGGCGCTAGCACAGATACGCAGTATTTT.

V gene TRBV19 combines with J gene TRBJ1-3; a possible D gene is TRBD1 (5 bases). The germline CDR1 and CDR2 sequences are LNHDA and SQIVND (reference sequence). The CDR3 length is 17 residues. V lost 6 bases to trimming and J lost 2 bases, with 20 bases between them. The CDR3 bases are TGTGCCAGTAGCTCCCGTTCTTGGGACTTTACTGGAAACACCATATATTTT. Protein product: CASSSRSWDFTGNTIYF. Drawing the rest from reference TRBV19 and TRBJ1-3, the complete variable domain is DGGITQSPKYLFRKEGQNVTLSCEQNLNHDAMYWYRQDPGQGLRLIYYSQIVNDFQKGDIAEGYSVSREKKESFPLTVTSAQKNPTAFYLCASSSRSWDFTGNTIYFGEGSWLTVV.

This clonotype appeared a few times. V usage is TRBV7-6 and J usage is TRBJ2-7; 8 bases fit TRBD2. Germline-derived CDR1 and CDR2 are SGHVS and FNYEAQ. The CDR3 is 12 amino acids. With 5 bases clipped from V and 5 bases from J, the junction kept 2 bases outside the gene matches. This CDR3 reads CASSPGGDEQYF. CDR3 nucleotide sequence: TGTGCCAGCAGCCCGGGGGGGGACGAGCAGTACTTC.

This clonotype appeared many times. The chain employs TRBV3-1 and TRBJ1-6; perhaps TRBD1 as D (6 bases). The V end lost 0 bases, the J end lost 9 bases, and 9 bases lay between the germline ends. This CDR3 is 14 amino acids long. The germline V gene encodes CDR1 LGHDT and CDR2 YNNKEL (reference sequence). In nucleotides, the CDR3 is TGTGCCAGCAGCCAAGACAGGGGAATTTCACCCCTCCACTTT. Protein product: CASSQDRGISPLHF.

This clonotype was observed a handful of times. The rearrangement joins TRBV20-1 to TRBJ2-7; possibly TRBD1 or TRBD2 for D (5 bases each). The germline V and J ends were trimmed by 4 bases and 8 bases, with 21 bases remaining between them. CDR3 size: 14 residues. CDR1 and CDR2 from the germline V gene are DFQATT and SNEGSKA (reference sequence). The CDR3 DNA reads TGCAGTGCTACCCCCACACCGTTCCGGGACCAGCAGTACTTC. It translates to CSATPTPFRDQQYF.

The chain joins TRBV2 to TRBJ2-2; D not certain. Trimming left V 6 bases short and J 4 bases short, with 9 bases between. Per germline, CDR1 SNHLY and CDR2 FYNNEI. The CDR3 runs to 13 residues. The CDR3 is CASRASSTGELFF. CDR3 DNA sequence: TGTGCCAGCAGGGCCAGTAGCACCGGGGAGCTGTTTTTT.

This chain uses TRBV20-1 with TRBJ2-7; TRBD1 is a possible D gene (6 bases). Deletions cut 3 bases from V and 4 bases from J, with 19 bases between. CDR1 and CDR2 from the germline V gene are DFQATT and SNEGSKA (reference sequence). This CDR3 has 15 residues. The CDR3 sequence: CSASHSVGGGYEQYF. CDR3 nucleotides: TGCAGTGCTAGTCATAGCGTTGGGGGCGGTTACGAGCAGTACTTC.

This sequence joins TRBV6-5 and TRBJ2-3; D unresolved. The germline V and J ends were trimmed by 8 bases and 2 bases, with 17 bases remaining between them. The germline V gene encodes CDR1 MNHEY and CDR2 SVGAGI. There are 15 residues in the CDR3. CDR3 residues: CASSQAPFSTDTQYF. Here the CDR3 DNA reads TGTGCCAGCTCCCAAGCTCCCTTCTCCACAGATACGCAGTATTTT.

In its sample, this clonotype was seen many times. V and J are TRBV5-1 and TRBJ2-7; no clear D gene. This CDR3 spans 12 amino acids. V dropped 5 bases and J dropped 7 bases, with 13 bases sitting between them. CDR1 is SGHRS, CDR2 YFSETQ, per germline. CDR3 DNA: TGCGCCAGCAGTTACATCGGTTGGGAGCAGTACTTC. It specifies CASSYIGWEQYF.

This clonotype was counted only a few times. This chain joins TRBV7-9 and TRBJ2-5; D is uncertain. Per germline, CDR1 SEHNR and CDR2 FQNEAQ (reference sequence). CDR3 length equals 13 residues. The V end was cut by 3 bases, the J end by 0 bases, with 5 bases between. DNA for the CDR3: TGTGCCAGCAGCTTCTCCCACCAAGAGACCCAGTACTTC. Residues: CASSFSHQETQYF.

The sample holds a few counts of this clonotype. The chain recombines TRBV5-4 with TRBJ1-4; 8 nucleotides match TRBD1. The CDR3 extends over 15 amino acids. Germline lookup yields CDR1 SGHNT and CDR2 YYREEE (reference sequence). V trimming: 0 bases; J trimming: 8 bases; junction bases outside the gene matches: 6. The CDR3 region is CASSLEDRGGEKLFF. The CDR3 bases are TGTGCCAGCAGCTTGGAAGACAGGGGAGGGGAAAAACTGTTTTTT.

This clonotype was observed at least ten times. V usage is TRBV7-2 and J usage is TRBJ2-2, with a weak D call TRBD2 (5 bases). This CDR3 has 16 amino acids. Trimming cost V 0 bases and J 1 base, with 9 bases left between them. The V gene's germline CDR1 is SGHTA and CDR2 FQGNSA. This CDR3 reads CASSLASGRNTGELFF. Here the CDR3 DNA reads TGTGCCAGCAGCTTAGCGAGCGGAAGGAACACCGGGGAGCTGTTTTTT.

The CDR3 region is CASSPSGRQPQHF. Written as DNA, the CDR3 is TGTGCCAGCAGTCCGTCAGGGCGCCAGCCCCAGCATTTT. V usage is TRBV6-6 and J usage is TRBJ1-5, with a tentative D call TRBD1 (5 bases). The CDR3 has 13 amino acids. Between the trimmed V and J ends, which lost 5 bases and 7 bases, there was a span of 12 bases. The germline V gene has CDR1 MNHNY and CDR2 SVGAGI (reference sequence).

The CDR3 bases are TGTGCCAGCAGTCCCGGACAGGGCCCCTCACCCCTCCACTTT. Amino acid sequence: CASSPGQGPSPLHF. The V call is TRBV2, the J call TRBJ1-6, with TRBD1 matching 8 bases. The V gene's germline CDR1 is SNHLY and CDR2 FYNNEI. V was pared by 5 bases and J by 10 bases, with 7 bases of the junction left unmatched. The CDR3 length is 14 residues.

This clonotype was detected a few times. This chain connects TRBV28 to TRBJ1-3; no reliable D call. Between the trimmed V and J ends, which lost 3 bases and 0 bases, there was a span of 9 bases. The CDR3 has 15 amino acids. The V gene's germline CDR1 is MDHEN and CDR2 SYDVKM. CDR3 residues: CASSFLVASGNTIYF. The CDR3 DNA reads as TGTGCCAGCAGTTTTTTGGTAGCCTCTGGAAACACCATATATTTT.

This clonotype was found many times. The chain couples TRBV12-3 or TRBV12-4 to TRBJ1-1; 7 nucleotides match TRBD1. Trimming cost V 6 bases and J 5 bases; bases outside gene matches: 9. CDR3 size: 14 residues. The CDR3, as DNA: TGTGCCAGCAGACCGGTACAGGGGTGGACTGAAGCTTTCTTT. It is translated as CASRPVQGWTEAFF.

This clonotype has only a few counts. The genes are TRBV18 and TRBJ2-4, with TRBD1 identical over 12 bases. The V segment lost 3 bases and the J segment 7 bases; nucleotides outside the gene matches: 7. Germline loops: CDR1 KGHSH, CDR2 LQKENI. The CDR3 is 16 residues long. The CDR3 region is CASSPGQGARWNIQYF. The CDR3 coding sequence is TGTGCCAGCTCACCGGGACAGGGGGCGAGGTGGAACATTCAGTACTTC. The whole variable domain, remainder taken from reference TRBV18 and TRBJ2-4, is NAGVMQNPRHLVRRRGQEARLRCSPMKGHSHVYWYRQLPEEGLKFMVYLQKENIIDESGMPKERFSAEFPKEGPSILRIQQVVRGDSAAYFCASSPGQGARWNIQYFGAGTRLSVL.

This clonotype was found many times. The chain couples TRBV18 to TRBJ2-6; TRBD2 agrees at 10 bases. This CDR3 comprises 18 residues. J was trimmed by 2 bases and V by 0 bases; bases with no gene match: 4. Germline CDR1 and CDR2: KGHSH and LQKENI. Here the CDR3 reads CASSPPLAGDAGANVLTF. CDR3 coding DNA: TGTGCCAGCTCACCACCGCTAGCGGGGGACGCTGGGGCCAACGTCCTGACTTTC.

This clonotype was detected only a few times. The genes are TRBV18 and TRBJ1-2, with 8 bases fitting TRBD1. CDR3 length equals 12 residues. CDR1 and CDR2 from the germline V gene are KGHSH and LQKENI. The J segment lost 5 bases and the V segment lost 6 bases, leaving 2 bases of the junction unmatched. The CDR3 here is CASSRQGYGYTF. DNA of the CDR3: TGTGCCAGCTCGCGACAGGGGTATGGCTACACCTTC. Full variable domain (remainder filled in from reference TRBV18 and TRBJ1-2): NAGVMQNPRHLVRRRGQEARLRCSPMKGHSHVYWYRQLPEEGLKFMVYLQKENIIDESGMPKERFSAEFPKEGPSILRIQQVVRGDSAAYFCASSRQGYGYTFGSGTRLTVV.